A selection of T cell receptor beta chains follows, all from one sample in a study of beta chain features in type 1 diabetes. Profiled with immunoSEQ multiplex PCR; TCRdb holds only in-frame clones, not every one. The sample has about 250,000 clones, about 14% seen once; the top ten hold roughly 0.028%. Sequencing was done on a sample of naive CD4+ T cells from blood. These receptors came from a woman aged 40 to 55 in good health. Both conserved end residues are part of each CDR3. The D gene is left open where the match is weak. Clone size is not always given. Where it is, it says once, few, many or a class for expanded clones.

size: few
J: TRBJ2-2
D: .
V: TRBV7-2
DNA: TGTGCCAGCAGCTTAGCGCCGGCAGGCCAGGCCGGGGAGCTGTTTTTT
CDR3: CASSLAPAGQAGELFF

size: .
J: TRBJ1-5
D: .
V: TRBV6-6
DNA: TGTGCCAGCAGTTTGAAAGGGGTGGTTCAGCCCCAGCATTTT
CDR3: CASSLKGVVQPQHF

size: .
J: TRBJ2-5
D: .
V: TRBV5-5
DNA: TGTGCCAGCAGCTCGGGACTCCGCCAAGAGACCCAGTACTTC
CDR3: CASSSGLRQETQYF

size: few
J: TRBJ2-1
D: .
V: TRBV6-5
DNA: TGTGCCAGCAGTTACTCGACTAGGACTGAGCAGTTCTTC
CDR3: CASSYSTRTEQFF

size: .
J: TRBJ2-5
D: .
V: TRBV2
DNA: TGTGCCAGCAGAACCCGTTTCCGTGCGGAGACCCAGTACTTC
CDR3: CASRTRFRAETQYF

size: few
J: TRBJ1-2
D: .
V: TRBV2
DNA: TGTGCCAGCCGGCCAGCGGGCTATGGCTACACCTTC
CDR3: CASRPAGYGYTF

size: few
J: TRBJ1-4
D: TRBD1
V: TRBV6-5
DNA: TGTGCCAGCAGTGACCAGGGGGTCTATGAAAAACTGTTTTTT
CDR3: CASSDQGVYEKLFF

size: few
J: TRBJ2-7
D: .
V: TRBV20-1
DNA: TGCAGTGCTAGGGGAGGCCACGAGCAGTACTTC
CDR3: CSARGGHEQYF

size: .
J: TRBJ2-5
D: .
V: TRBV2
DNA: TGTGCCAGCAGGCCGGGACTTACACAAGAGACCCAGTACTTC
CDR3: CASRPGLTQETQYF

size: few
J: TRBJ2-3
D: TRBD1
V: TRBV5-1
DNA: TGCGCCAGCAGCCCGACAGGGAACGGTCCTAGCACAGATACGCAGTATTTT
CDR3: CASSPTGNGPSTDTQYF

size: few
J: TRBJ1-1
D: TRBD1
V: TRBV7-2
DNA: TGTGCCAGCAGCGTGACAGGGACGAACACTGAAGCTTTCTTT
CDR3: CASSVTGTNTEAFF

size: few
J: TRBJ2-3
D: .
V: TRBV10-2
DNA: TGCGCCAGCAGACCAGACCCTCTAGCAGATACGCAGTATTTT
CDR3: CASRPDPLADTQYF

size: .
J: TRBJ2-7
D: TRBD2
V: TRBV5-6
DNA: TGTGCCAGCAGCTTGAGGTCGGGACTAGGGCCCCCTACGAGGCAGTACTTC
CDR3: CASSLRSGLGPPTRQYF

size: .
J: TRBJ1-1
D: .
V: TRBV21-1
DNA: TGTGCCAGCAGCCCGCGCCAGAGCGACAGAAACACTGAAGCTTTCTTT
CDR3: CASSPRQSDRNTEAFF